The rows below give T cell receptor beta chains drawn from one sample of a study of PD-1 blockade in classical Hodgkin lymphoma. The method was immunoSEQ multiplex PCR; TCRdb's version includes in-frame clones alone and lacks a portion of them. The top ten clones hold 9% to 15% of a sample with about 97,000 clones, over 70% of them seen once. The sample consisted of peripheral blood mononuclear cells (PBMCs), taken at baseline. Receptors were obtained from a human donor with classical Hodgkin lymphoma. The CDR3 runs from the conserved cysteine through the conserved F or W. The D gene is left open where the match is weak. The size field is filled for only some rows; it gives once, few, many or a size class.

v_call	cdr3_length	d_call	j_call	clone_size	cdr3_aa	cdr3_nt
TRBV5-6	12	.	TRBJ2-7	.	CASSPRGREQYF	TGTGCCAGCAGCCCCAGGGGTCGCGAGCAGTACTTC
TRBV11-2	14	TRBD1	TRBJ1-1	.	CASSSSRGGTEAFF	TGTGCCAGCAGCTCCAGCAGGGGGGGCACTGAAGCTTTCTTT
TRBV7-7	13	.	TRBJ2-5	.	CASSSSTGETQYF	TGTGCCAGCAGCTCCTCTACCGGGGAGACCCAGTACTTC
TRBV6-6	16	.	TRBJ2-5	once	CASSYSTGRSEETQYF	TGTGCCAGCAGTTACTCGACCGGAAGATCAGAAGAGACCCAGTACTTC
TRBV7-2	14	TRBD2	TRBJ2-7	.	CASSLGGRGTEQYF	TGTGCCAGCAGCTTAGGAGGGCGGGGGACCGAGCAGTACTTC
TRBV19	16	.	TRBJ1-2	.	CASSIVFQGTVYGYTF	TGTGCCAGTAGTATAGTGTTTCAAGGGACCGTCTATGGCTACACCTTC
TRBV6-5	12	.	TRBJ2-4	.	CASSGTKNIQYF	TGTGCCAGCAGCGGCACCAAAAACATTCAGTACTTC
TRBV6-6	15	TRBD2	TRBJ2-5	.	CASSYSGGSVETQYF	TGTGCCAGCAGTTACTCTGGCGGGAGTGTGGAGACCCAGTACTTC
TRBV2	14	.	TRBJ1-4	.	CASSELGPVVKLFF	TGTGCCAGCAGTGAACTAGGGCCGGTGGTAAAACTGTTTTTT
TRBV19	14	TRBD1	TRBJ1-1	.	CASSLRGPDTEAFF	TGTGCCAGTAGTCTCAGGGGGCCGGACACTGAAGCTTTCTTT
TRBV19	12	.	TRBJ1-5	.	CASSISSGPQHF	TGTGCCAGTAGTATCTCGAGTGGACCCCAGCATTTT
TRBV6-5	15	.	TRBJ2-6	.	CASSRSSSGANVLTF	TGTGCCAGCAGCCGGTCGAGCTCTGGGGCCAACGTCCTGACTTTC
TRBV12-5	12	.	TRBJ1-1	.	CASGLDRVTAFF	TGTGCTAGTGGTTTGGACAGGGTGACAGCTTTCTTT
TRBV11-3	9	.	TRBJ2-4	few	CASRQGGRF	TGTGCCAGCCGCCAAGGGGGTCGCTTC
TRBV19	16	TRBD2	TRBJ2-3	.	CASSIFSSGITDTQYF	TGTGCCAGTAGTATATTCTCTAGCGGTATCACAGATACGCAGTATTTT
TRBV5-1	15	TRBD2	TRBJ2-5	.	CASSSGTSGRETQYF	TGCGCCAGCAGCTCGGGGACTAGCGGGAGAGAGACCCAGTACTTC
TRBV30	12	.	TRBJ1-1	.	CAWSPTGTEAFF	TGTGCCTGGAGCCCGACGGGCACTGAAGCTTTCTTT
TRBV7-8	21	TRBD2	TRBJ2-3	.	CASSLPLPGTSGRQGTDTQYF	TGTGCCAGCAGCCTGCCGCTACCCGGGACTAGCGGGAGGCAGGGCACAGATACGCAGTATTTT
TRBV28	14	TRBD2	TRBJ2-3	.	CASNFLAVTDTQYF	TGTGCCAGCAACTTTCTAGCGGTAACAGATACGCAGTATTTT
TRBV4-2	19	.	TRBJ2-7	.	CASSQDLGTFRTSWYEQYF	TGTGCCAGCAGCCAAGATCTTGGGACCTTCAGAACGTCGTGGTACGAGCAGTACTTC
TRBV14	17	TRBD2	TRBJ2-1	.	CASSQDLGGGSYNEQFF	TGTGCCAGCAGCCAAGATCTGGGCGGGGGCTCCTACAATGAGCAGTTCTTC
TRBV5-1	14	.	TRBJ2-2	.	CASSLGPLTGELFF	TGCGCCAGCAGCTTGGGGCCGCTCACCGGGGAGCTGTTTTTT
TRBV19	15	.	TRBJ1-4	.	CASSIGPSALEKLFF	TGTGCCAGTAGTATAGGCCCCTCGGCGTTGGAAAAACTGTTTTTT
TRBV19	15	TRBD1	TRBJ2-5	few	CASSAGTGFQETQYF	TGTGCCAGTAGTGCCGGGACAGGGTTTCAAGAGACCCAGTACTTC
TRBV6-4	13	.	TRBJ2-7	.	CASSRELSYEQYF	TGTGCCAGCAGTCGGGAGCTGTCCTACGAGCAGTACTTC